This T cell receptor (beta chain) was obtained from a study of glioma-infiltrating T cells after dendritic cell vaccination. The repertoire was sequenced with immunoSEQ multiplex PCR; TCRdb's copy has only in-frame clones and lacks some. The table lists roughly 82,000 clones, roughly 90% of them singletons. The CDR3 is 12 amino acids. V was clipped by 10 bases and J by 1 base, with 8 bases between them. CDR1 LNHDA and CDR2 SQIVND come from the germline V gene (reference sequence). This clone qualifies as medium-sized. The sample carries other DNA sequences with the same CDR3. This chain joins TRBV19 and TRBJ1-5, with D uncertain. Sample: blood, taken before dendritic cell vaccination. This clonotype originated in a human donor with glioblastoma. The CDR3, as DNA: TGTGCCACCAGGTTAAGCAATCAGCCCCAGCATTTT. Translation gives CATRLSNQPQHF.